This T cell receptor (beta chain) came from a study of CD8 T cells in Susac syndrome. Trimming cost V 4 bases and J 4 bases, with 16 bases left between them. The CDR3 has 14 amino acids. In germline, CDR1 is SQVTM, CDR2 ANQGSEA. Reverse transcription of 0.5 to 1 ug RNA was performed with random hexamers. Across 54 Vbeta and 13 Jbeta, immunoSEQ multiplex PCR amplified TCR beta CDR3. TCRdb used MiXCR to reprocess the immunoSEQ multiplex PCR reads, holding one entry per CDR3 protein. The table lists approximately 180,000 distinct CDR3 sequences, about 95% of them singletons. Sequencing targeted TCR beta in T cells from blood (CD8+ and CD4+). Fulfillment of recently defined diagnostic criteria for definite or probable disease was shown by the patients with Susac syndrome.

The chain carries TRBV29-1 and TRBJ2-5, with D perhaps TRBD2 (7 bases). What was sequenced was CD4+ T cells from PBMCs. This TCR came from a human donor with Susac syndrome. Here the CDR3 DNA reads TGCAGCGTTGGGGTTGGGGGGGCTGGAGAGACCCAGTACTTC. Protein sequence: CSVGVGGAGETQYF.